One T cell receptor (beta chain) is described in this entry. Assay: immunoSEQ multiplex PCR; the TCRdb copy retains only in-frame clones and omits some. The sample lists under 200,000 clones, over 70% occurring once. This sample was taken from a study of blood T cell repertoires in COVID-19. Turning to the study itself: Samples representing acute and convalescent COVID-19 were sourced from the United States, Italy and Spain.

This CDR3 region has 15 residues. Between the trimmed V and J ends, which lost 0 bases and 6 bases, there was a span of 13 bases. The germline gives CDR1 MNHNS, CDR2 SASEGT. The chain employs TRBV6-1 and TRBJ2-3, with no clear D. The TCR was taken from a woman aged 40 to 49 with acute COVID-19. The sample consisted of PBMCs or T cells enriched from blood (not recorded which). CDR3 sequence: CASSEALGTADTQYF. CDR3 DNA: TGTGCCAGCAGTGAAGCGCTGGGCACCGCGGATACGCAGTATTTT.